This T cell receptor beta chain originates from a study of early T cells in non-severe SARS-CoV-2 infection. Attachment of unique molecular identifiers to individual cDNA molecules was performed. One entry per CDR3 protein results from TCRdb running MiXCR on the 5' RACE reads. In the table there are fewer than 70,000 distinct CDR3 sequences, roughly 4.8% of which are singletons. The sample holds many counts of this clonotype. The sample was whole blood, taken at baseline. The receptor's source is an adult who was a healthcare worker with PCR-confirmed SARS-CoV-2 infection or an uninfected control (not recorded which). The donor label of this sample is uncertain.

CDR3 loop: CASSDTAGGYNEQFF. The CDR3 DNA reads as TGTGCCAGCAGTGACACGGCGGGGGGTTACAATGAGCAGTTCTTC. The genes are TRBV6-4 and TRBJ2-1, with 8 bases identical to TRBD2. Germline V gene sequence: CDR1 MRHNA, CDR2 SNTAGT. The CDR3 loop spans 15 amino acids. The V segment lost 2 bases and the J segment 4 bases; nucleotides outside the gene matches: 4.